These 26 T cell receptor beta chains were sequenced from one sample in a study of cytomegalovirus exposure and HLA in healthy donors. This PCR relied on a set of 60 Vbeta primers and 13 Jbeta primers. The data were produced by immunoSEQ multiplex PCR, yet TCRdb's version contains in-frame clones alone and is incomplete. This sample yields fewer than 95,000 clones, of which about 69% are seen a single time; around 15% belongs to the top ten. Material: PBMCs. Source of these receptors: a woman aged 35 to 49 in good health and CMV-seropositive.

In its sample, this clone was seen once. The rearrangement links TRBV11-1 to TRBJ2-4; D is uncertain. The germline V gene has CDR1 SGHAT and CDR2 FQDESV (reference sequence). With 2 bases removed from V and 2 bases from J, the gap between germline ends came to 13 bases. The CDR3 has 16 amino acids. The CDR3 DNA reads as TGTGCCAGCAGCTTAAGGTTGGGCCGAACCAAAAACATTCAGTACTTC. Translated, it gives CASSLRLGRTKNIQYF.

The V gene is TRBV6-5, the J gene TRBJ2-7; 8 positions agree with TRBD2. J gave up 7 bases and V 5 bases, and 13 bases lay outside the gene matches. The CDR3 has 15 amino acids. CDR1 and CDR2 from the germline V gene are MNHEY and SVGAGI. The CDR3 region is CASSIGGGLLLEQYF. The CDR3 DNA follows: TGTGCCAGCAGTATCGGGGGGGGTCTCCTACTTGAGCAGTACTTC.

This clone showed up just once. This chain connects TRBV7-6 to TRBJ2-1, with 8 nucleotides matching TRBD2. Trimming took 2 bases from V and 9 from J; bases not matched to a gene: 12. Germline V gene lookup returns CDR1 SGHVS and CDR2 FNYEAQ. This CDR3 has 16 amino acids. CDR3 region: CASSLILGGTSGEQFF. For the CDR3, the DNA is TGTGCCAGCAGCTTAATTCTAGGGGGTACTAGCGGTGAGCAGTTCTTC.

The rearrangement uses TRBV4-1 and TRBJ1-1, with D uncertain. Germline V gene data show CDR1 as MGHRA and CDR2 as YSYEKL. CDR3 size: 16 residues. The V end lost 4 bases, the J end lost 5 bases, and 20 bases lay between the germline ends. The CDR3 DNA is TGCGCCAGCAGCCGCTTTACTGAGGGAAGGGAAACTGAAGCTTTCTTT. Translated: CASSRFTEGRETEAFF.

V is TRBV5-1 and J is TRBJ2-2; 7 bases match TRBD1. Germline V lookup: CDR1 SGHRS, CDR2 YFSETQ. Trimming cost V 3 bases and J 8 bases; bases outside gene matches: 7. The CDR3 is 14 amino acids. CDR3 in amino acids: CASSYRQGGGELFF. CDR3 sequence (DNA): TGCGCCAGCAGCTACCGACAGGGCGGAGGGGAGCTGTTTTTT.

This rearrangement joins TRBV4-3 to TRBJ2-1; a weak D match, TRBD1 (5 bases). This CDR3 is built from 15 residues. From germline, CDR1 is LGHNA and CDR2 YSLEER. Trimming stripped 0 bases from V and 3 bases from J, with 9 bases between. CDR3 in DNA: TGCGCCAGCAGCCAAGAACACAGGCGCTACAATGAGCAGTTCTTC. Translating gives CASSQEHRRYNEQFF.

In its sample, this clone was seen a few times. In DNA form, the CDR3 reads TGTGCCAGCAGTTCGCAGGGTGGTGCTTTCTTT. As protein: CASSSQGGAFF. This sequence joins TRBV6-5 and TRBJ1-1; D is perhaps TRBD1 (5 bases). The length of the CDR3 is 11 residues. Trimming took off 4 bases at V and 11 bases at J, with 11 bases between the two ends. Germline V gene lookup returns CDR1 MNHEY and CDR2 SVGAGI.

This chain connects TRBV7-2 to TRBJ1-2; a weak D match, TRBD1 (6 bases). The CDR3 consists of 15 residues. Germline lookup yields CDR1 SGHTA and CDR2 FQGNSA. V lost 5 bases to trimming and J lost 0 bases, with 13 bases between them. CDR3 bases: TGTGCCAGCAGCCAACAGGGAATGTCTAACTATGGCTACACCTTC. It codes for CASSQQGMSNYGYTF. Based on the CDR3 plus reference TRBV7-2 and TRBJ1-2, the full variable domain is GAGVSQSPSNKVTEKGKDVELRCDPISGHTALYWYRQSLGQGLEFLIYFQGNSAPDKSGLPSDRFSAERTGGSVSTLTIQRTQQEDSAVYLCASSQQGMSNYGYTFGSGTRLTVV.

V and J are TRBV29-1 and TRBJ2-2; D not certain. Per the germline V gene, CDR1 is SQVTM and CDR2 is ANQGSEA. The CDR3 extends over 12 amino acids. The V and J ends lost 5 bases and 1 base respectively, with 5 bases between them. DNA for the CDR3: TGCAGCGTTCCGGGGAACACCGGGGAGCTGTTTTTT. Residues: CSVPGNTGELFF.

The table lists this clone with a few counts. The chain couples TRBV10-3 to TRBJ2-7, with 9 bases aligning to TRBD1. Germline CDR1 reads ENHRY; CDR2 reads SYGVKD. This CDR3 spans 14 amino acids. J gave up 3 bases and V 2 bases, and 2 bases lay outside the gene matches. For the CDR3, the DNA is TGTGCCATCAGTGAGAGGGGACAGGGCTACGAGCAGTACTTC. Protein product: CAISERGQGYEQYF.

This chain uses TRBV10-3 with TRBJ1-2, with 8 bases aligning to TRBD1. The CDR3 sequence is 11 residues long. Per the germline V gene, CDR1 is ENHRY and CDR2 is SYGVKD. V dropped 6 bases and J dropped 10; count of bases not matched to a gene: 4. CDR3 in amino acids: CAIRRTGNYTF. As DNA, the CDR3 is TGTGCCATCAGGCGGACAGGGAACTACACCTTC.

This chain uses TRBV5-4 with TRBJ2-3, with 10 bases that match TRBD2. This CDR3 comprises 16 residues. Germline V gene sequence: CDR1 SGHNT, CDR2 YYREEE (reference sequence). J lost 3 bases, V lost 0 bases, and 4 bases had no gene match. The CDR3 bases are TGTGCCAGCAGCTTGGAAGCGGGGGGGCCTACAGATACGCAGTATTTT. As protein: CASSLEAGGPTDTQYF.

This clone turned up a few times. The chain uses TRBV19 and TRBJ1-4; D is ambiguous. This CDR3 has 14 amino acids. Trimming cost V 3 bases and J 5 bases, with 10 bases left between them. In germline, CDR1 is LNHDA, CDR2 SQIVND (reference sequence). The CDR3, as DNA: TGTGCCAGTAGTATCTTTGGCGGAAATGAAAAACTGTTTTTT. Protein: CASSIFGGNEKLFF.

This sequence joins TRBV7-3 and TRBJ2-1; 9 bases are shared with TRBD1. Germline CDR1 is SGHTA and CDR2 is FQGTGA. The CDR3 has 15 amino acids. V was pared by 4 bases and J by 4 bases, with 5 bases of the junction left unmatched. CDR3 bases: TGTGCCAGCAGCTCCGACAGGGGGACTTACAATGAGCAGTTCTTC. This sequence encodes CASSSDRGTYNEQFF. The variable domain in full, with the rest retrieved from reference TRBV7-3 and TRBJ2-1, is GAGVSQTPSNKVTEKGKYVELRCDPISGHTALYWYRQSLGQGPEFLIYFQGTGAADDSGLPNDRFFAVRPEGSVSTLKIQRTERGDSAVYLCASSSDRGTYNEQFFGPGTRLTVL.

CDR3 protein: CASSEGGLALYF. In nucleotides, the CDR3 is TGTGCCAGCAGTGAAGGGGGTCTAGCCCTTTACTTC. The V call is TRBV6-1, the J call TRBJ2-7; D is perhaps TRBD2 (5 bases). Per the germline V gene, CDR1 is MNHNS and CDR2 is SASEGT. V was trimmed by 1 base and J by 13 bases, leaving 14 bases between them. The CDR3 is 12 amino acids.

The chain links TRBV5-6 to TRBJ2-7, with 8 bases matching TRBD1. Germline trimming cut 4 bases from V and 3 bases from J; bases unmatched to any gene: 3. This CDR3 spans 13 amino acids. From germline, CDR1 is SGHDT and CDR2 YYEEEE. The CDR3 coding sequence is TGTGCCAGCAGCCGGACAGGGAGCTACGAGCAGTACTTC. As protein: CASSRTGSYEQYF.

Many counts were recorded for this clone. Other DNA sequences within the sample encode an identical CDR3. The chain has TRBV25-1 and TRBJ1-1; D might be TRBD1 (6 bases). The germline V gene has CDR1 MGHDK and CDR2 SYGVNS. Trimming took off 8 bases at V and 4 bases at J, with 14 bases between the two ends. This CDR3 region has 13 residues. The CDR3 is CASRVRGITEAFF. As DNA, the CDR3 is TGTGCCAGCCGTGTCAGGGGCATCACTGAAGCTTTCTTT.

This clone was counted only a few times. This chain joins TRBV21-1 and TRBJ2-7; the listed D gene, TRBD2, was not tested against the DNA. TRBV21-1 is marked as a pseudogene. The CDR3 runs to 13 residues. The CDR3 spells CASSKYDLYEQYF. Written as DNA, the CDR3 is TGTGCCAGCAGCAAATATGACTTATACGAGCAGTACTTC.

V gene TRBV4-1 combines with J gene TRBJ2-7, with 14 bases lining up with TRBD2. The germline V gene encodes CDR1 MGHRA and CDR2 YSYEKL. CDR3 length equals 16 residues. The V segment lost 2 bases and the J segment 5 bases; nucleotides outside the gene matches: 5. CDR3: CASSQPGLAGVNEQYF. CDR3 sequence (DNA): TGCGCCAGCAGCCAACCGGGACTAGCGGGGGTAAACGAGCAGTACTTC.

This chain links TRBV7-2 with TRBJ2-2; a possible D gene is TRBD2 (6 bases). V gave up 5 bases and J gave up 2 bases, with 12 bases separating them. The CDR3 contains 15 residues. From germline, CDR1 is SGHTA and CDR2 FQGNSA. CDR3 sequence: CASSPRTINTGELFF. In DNA form, the CDR3 reads TGTGCCAGCAGCCCCAGGACTATTAACACCGGGGAGCTGTTTTTT.

V usage is TRBV28 and J usage is TRBJ1-3; a weak D match, TRBD1 (5 bases). Trimming shortened V by 5 bases and J by 0 bases, and 11 bases separated the two germline ends. CDR1 and CDR2 from the germline V gene are MDHEN and SYDVKM. The CDR3 loop spans 15 amino acids. The CDR3 loop reads CASSPLGVSGNTIYF. DNA of the CDR3: TGTGCCAGCAGTCCTTTAGGGGTCTCTGGAAACACCATATATTTT.

J is TRBJ1-1 and V is TRBV6-5; D unclear. Per germline, CDR1 MNHEY and CDR2 SVGAGI. V lost 5 bases and J lost 4, with 11 bases in between. This CDR3 region has 13 residues. CDR3 residues: CASSTTWATEAFF. CDR3 sequence (DNA): TGTGCCAGCAGTACCACCTGGGCCACTGAAGCTTTCTTT.

This chain connects TRBV29-1 to TRBJ2-6, with TRBD1 matching 8 bases. The CDR3 runs to 17 residues. Per germline, CDR1 SQVTM and CDR2 ANQGSEA. The junction had 8 bases not matched to a gene; V was cut back by 4 bases and J by 0 bases. CDR3 sequence: CSVVRTGLPSGANVLTF. The CDR3 nucleotides read TGCAGCGTTGTCCGGACAGGGTTACCCTCTGGGGCCAACGTCCTGACTTTC.

This chain connects TRBV9 to TRBJ2-5, with 9 bases lining up with TRBD1. CDR1 is SGDLS, CDR2 YYNGEE, per germline. Trimming took 7 bases from V and 2 from J; bases not matched to a gene: 12. This CDR3 spans 16 amino acids. The CDR3, as DNA: TGTGCCAGCGGCGACGGGGGACAGGGCGAACAAGAGACCCAGTACTTC. It codes for CASGDGGQGEQETQYF. Supplemented by reference TRBV9 and TRBJ2-5, the full variable domain reads DSGVTQTPKHLITATGQRVTLRCSPRSGDLSVYWYQQSLDQGLQFLIQYYNGEERAKGNILERFSAQQFPDLHSELNLSSLELGDSALYFCASGDGGQGEQETQYFGPGTRLLVL.

The chain uses TRBV19 and TRBJ2-7; D uncertain. V was trimmed by 5 bases and J by 2 bases, leaving 10 bases between them. Germline V gene data show CDR1 as LNHDA and CDR2 as SQIVND (reference sequence). The CDR3 is 13 residues long. The CDR3 sequence is CASSAHEAYEQYF. The DNA of the CDR3 is TGTGCCAGTAGTGCACATGAGGCCTACGAGCAGTACTTC.

The chain recombines TRBV14 with TRBJ2-6; D not certain. The V gene's germline CDR1 is SGHDN and CDR2 FVKESK. The CDR3 runs to 15 residues. The V end was cut by 8 bases, the J end by 0 bases, with 11 bases between. CDR3 nucleotides: TGTGCCAGCCGCGAGTCCCGCTCTGGGGCCAACGTCCTGACTTTC. Amino acid sequence: CASRESRSGANVLTF.